This T cell receptor (beta chain) was sequenced in a study of control samples from healthy donors and cancer patients. The repertoire was sequenced with immunoSEQ multiplex PCR; TCRdb's copy has only in-frame clones and lacks some. The sample carries 100,000 to 150,000 clones, 80% to 95% recorded once. The CDR3 is made up of 14 amino acids. The germline CDR1 and CDR2 sequences are SGHRS and YFSETQ. V was shortened by 6 bases and J by 0 bases, with 11 bases between the two germline ends. This sequence originates from a man aged 40-55 years in good health. The sample taken for sequencing was blood. This sequence joins TRBV5-1 and TRBJ2-3; possibly TRBD2 for D (6 bases). The CDR3 region has the DNA TGCGCCAGCAACTTACTAGCTAGCACAGATACGCAGTATTTT. It encodes CASNLLASTDTQYF. Full variable domain (missing parts from reference TRBV5-1 and TRBJ2-3): KAGVTQTPRYLIKTRGQQVTLSCSPISGHRSVSWYQQTPGQGLQFLFEYFSETQRNKGNFPGRFSGRQFSNSRSEMNVSTLELGDSALYLCASNLLASTDTQYFGPGTRLTVL.